Following are 15 T cell receptor beta chains from one sample sequenced in a study of blood T cell repertoires in COVID-19. Profiling relied on immunoSEQ multiplex PCR, and the TCRdb table lists in-frame clones only, not all of them. The repertoire has approximately 200,000 clones, about 80% of them found once; the top ten carry more than 2%. The material sequenced was peripheral blood. The receptors were sampled from a woman aged 55-75 years with acute or convalescent COVID-19.

The chain uses TRBV6-5 and TRBJ1-1, with 7 nucleotides matching TRBD1. Germline V CDR1 and CDR2: MNHEY, SVGAGI. The CDR3 sequence is 14 residues long. The V and J ends lost 7 bases and 2 bases, in that order; junction bases with no gene match: 7. The CDR3 region has the DNA TGTGCCAGCACCAACCGACAGGGCAACACTGAAGCTTTCTTT. Amino acids: CASTNRQGNTEAFF.

V usage is TRBV5-4 and J usage is TRBJ1-1, with D perhaps TRBD1 (6 bases). The V gene lost 1 base and the J gene lost 4 bases, with 14 bases spanning the gap. CDR3 length: 15 residues. Germline assignment: CDR1 SGHNT and CDR2 YYREEE (reference sequence). The CDR3 nucleotides read TGTGCCAGCAGCTTGAGTACAGGGTGGAGCACTGAAGCTTTCTTT. Translated: CASSLSTGWSTEAFF.

The V and J genes are TRBV4-2 and TRBJ2-7; D is possibly TRBD1 (5 bases). Germline CDR1 is LGHNA and CDR2 is YNFKEQ. The CDR3 runs 14 residues. Trimming took off 0 bases at V and 3 bases at J, with 9 bases between the two ends. The CDR3 nucleotides are TGTGCCAGCAGCCAAGATCTGACAGACTACGAGCAGTACTTC. Its protein is CASSQDLTDYEQYF.

V gene TRBV5-5 combines with J gene TRBJ1-4; D is perhaps TRBD1 (5 bases). This CDR3 is built from 14 residues. V shed 2 bases and J shed 6 bases, with 11 bases lying between them. Germline CDR1 is SGHKS and CDR2 is YYEKEE (reference sequence). CDR3 region: CASSLVTAHEKLFF. CDR3 coding DNA: TGTGCCAGCAGCTTAGTGACAGCTCATGAAAAACTGTTTTTT.

This clone was seen a few times. A read error may produce the germline difference seen at one junction end. This rearrangement joins TRBV6-2 or TRBV6-3 to TRBJ1-4, with D unresolved. Germline V lookup: CDR1 MNHEY, CDR2 SVGEGT. This CDR3 is 13 amino acids long. The CDR3 DNA sequence: TGTGCCAGCTGTTATAGAGTGGATGAAAAACTGTTTTTT. This translates into CASCYRVDEKLFF.

This clone showed up just once. The rearrangement joins TRBV6-5 to TRBJ1-2, with 10 nucleotides matching TRBD1. With V trimmed by 7 bases and J by 8 bases, 7 bases remained unmatched. CDR3 length equals 13 residues. CDR1 and CDR2 from the germline V gene are MNHEY and SVGAGI. CDR3 region: CASTEGQGGGYTF. The DNA of the CDR3 is TGTGCCAGCACGGAAGGACAGGGGGGAGGCTACACCTTC.

This chain joins TRBV13 and TRBJ1-3; D gene unclear. Germline V lookup: CDR1 PRHDT, CDR2 FYEKMQ (reference sequence). V gave up 3 bases and J gave up 1 base, with 7 bases separating them. The CDR3 covers 14 residues. CDR3 sequence reads: CASSLRVSGNTIYF. For the CDR3, the DNA is TGTGCCAGCAGCTTGAGGGTGTCTGGAAACACCATATATTTT.

Concerning this clone itself: A far larger clone differs by one base, so this is likely a read error. The V and J genes are TRBV27 and TRBJ2-5; D gene uncertain. The length of the CDR3 is 12 residues. Between the trimmed V and J ends, which lost 6 bases and 0 bases, there was a span of 5 bases. Germline values: CDR1 MNHEY, CDR2 SMNVEV (reference sequence). The CDR3 sequence is CASRSYQETQYF. The CDR3 nucleotides are TGTGCCAGCAGATCGTACCAAGAGACCCAGTACTTC.

The CDR3 spells CASRTVPGDTQYF. CDR3 in DNA: TGTGCCAGCAGGACAGTTCCGGGAGATACGCAGTATTTT. This sequence joins TRBV12-3 or TRBV12-4 and TRBJ2-3; a weak D match, TRBD1 (5 bases). This CDR3 spans 13 amino acids. Trimming removed 6 bases from V and 5 bases from J, with 12 bases in between.

The V gene is TRBV6-6, the J gene TRBJ2-1; D is unresolved. Trimming took 4 bases from V and 8 from J, leaving 6 bases between them. The CDR3 totals 11 residues. Germline-derived CDR1 and CDR2 are MNHNY and SVGAGI (reference sequence). The CDR3 sequence is CASSLNYEQFF. The CDR3 bases are TGTGCCAGCAGTTTGAACTATGAGCAGTTCTTC.

The rearrangement uses TRBV5-1 and TRBJ2-3; a possible D gene is TRBD1 (6 bases). From germline, CDR1 is SGHRS and CDR2 YFSETQ. V was clipped by 4 bases and J by 2 bases, with 11 bases between them. The CDR3 sequence is 14 residues long. The CDR3 is CASSQTGLTDTQYF. DNA for the CDR3: TGCGCCAGCAGCCAAACAGGGCTCACAGATACGCAGTATTTT.

The chain joins TRBV11-2 to TRBJ1-2; the match to TRBD1 covers 8 bases. Germline loops: CDR1 SGHAT, CDR2 FQNNGV. The V and J ends lost 3 bases and 1 base, in that order; junction bases with no gene match: 7. CDR3 size: 16 residues. The CDR3 sequence: CASSLRLQGDNYGYTF. CDR3 sequence (DNA): TGTGCCAGCAGCTTGCGCCTACAGGGGGATAACTATGGCTACACCTTC.

This rearrangement joins TRBV5-6 to TRBJ1-2; D gene uncertain. The CDR3 has 12 amino acids. V was cut by 3 bases and J by 4 bases, with 7 bases left in between. The V gene's germline CDR1 is SGHDT and CDR2 YYEEEE. This chain's CDR3 is CASSYRSYGYTF. The CDR3 nucleotides read TGTGCCAGCAGCTATAGGAGCTATGGCTACACCTTC.

This clone was seen many times. The genes are TRBV3-1 (or the pseudogene TRBV3-2) and TRBJ2-6; 8 nucleotides line up with TRBD1. CDR1 and CDR2 (germline): LGHDT, YNNKEL (reference sequence). This CDR3 comprises 19 residues. J was trimmed by 0 bases and V by 0 bases; bases with no gene match: 7. This CDR3 is CASSQEQDRARSGANVLTF. For the CDR3, the DNA is TGTGCCAGCAGCCAAGAACAGGACAGGGCTCGCTCTGGGGCCAACGTCCTGACTTTC.

The V and J genes are TRBV7-2 and TRBJ1-6; 9 positions agree with TRBD1. From germline, CDR1 is SGHTA and CDR2 FQGNSA. The CDR3 extends over 15 amino acids. V was clipped by 4 bases and J by 18 bases; unmatched bases: 16. This chain's CDR3 is CASSSSPGTGSSHHF. CDR3 nucleotides: TGTGCCAGCAGCTCATCCCCTGGGACAGGGTCCTCTCACCACTTT. Full variable domain (missing parts from reference TRBV7-2 and TRBJ1-6): GAGVSQSPSNKVTEKGKDVELRCDPISGHTALYWYRQSLGQGLEFLIYFQGNSAPDKSGLPSDRFSAERTGGSVSTLTIQRTQQEDSAVYLCASSSSPGTGSSHHFGNGTRLTVT.